Only one count was recorded for the clone carrying this TCR beta chain. The data derive from a study of shared clonotypes between healthy human individuals. This CDR3 is built from 14 residues. Deletions cut 3 bases from V and 4 bases from J, with 12 bases between. Germline loops: CDR1 MDHEN, CDR2 SYDVKM. Produced via immunoSEQ multiplex PCR; TCRdb's table is partial and in-frame only. The sample yields millions of clones, just over 90% seen once. Study donors comprised healthy, HIV-negative adults devoid of recent acute infection or vaccination. This sequence joins TRBV28 and TRBJ1-1; D remains unclear. The receptor was derived from a man aged 18 to 29 in good health. Some clones in this sample may be carry-over from other donors' samples. The specimen sequenced was naive CD4+ T cells from PBMCs. Subset of the sample: CD45RA+ positively selected. CDR3 region: CASSLPISTTEAFF. DNA of the CDR3: TGTGCCAGCAGTTTGCCCATTTCGACCACTGAAGCTTTCTTT.